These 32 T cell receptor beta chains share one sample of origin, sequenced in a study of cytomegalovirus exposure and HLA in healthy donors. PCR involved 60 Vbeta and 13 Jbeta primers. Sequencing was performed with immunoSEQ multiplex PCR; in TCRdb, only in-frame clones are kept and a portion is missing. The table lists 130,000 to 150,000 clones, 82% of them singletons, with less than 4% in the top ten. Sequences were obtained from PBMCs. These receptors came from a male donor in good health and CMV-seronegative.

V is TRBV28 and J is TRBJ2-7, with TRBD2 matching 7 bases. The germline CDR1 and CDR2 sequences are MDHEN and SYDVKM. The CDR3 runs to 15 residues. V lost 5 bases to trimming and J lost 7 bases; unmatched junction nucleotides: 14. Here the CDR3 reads CASSPSGGPLVEQYF. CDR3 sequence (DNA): TGTGCCAGCAGTCCCTCGGGAGGACCTTTGGTGGAGCAGTACTTC.

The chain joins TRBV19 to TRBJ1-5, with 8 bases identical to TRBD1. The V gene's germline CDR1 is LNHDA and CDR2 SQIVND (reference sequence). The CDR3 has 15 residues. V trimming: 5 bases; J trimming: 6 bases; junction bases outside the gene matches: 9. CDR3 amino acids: CASSVDRANGQPQHF. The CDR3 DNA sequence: TGTGCCAGTAGTGTGGACAGGGCAAATGGTCAGCCCCAGCATTTT. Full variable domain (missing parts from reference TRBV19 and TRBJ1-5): DGGITQSPKYLFRKEGQNVTLSCEQNLNHDAMYWYRQDPGQGLRLIYYSQIVNDFQKGDIAEGYSVSREKKESFPLTVTSAQKNPTAFYLCASSVDRANGQPQHFGDGTRLSIL.

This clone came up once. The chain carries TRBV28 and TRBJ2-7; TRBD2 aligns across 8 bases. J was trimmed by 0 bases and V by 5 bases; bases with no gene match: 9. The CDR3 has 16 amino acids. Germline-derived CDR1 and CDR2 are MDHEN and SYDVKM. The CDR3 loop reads CASSPPSGGPSYEQYF. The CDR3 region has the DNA TGTGCCAGCAGTCCCCCAAGCGGGGGTCCCTCCTACGAGCAGTACTTC.

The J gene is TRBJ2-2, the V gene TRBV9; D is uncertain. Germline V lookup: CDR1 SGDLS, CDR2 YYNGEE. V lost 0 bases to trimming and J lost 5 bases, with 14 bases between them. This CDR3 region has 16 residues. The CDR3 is CASSVAPSGATGELFF. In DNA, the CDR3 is TGTGCCAGCAGCGTAGCCCCCTCTGGTGCGACCGGGGAGCTGTTTTTT.

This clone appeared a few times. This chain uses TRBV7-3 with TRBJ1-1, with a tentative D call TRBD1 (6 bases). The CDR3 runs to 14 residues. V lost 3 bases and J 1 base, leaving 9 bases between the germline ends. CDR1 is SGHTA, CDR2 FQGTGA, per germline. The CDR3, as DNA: TGTGCCAGCAGCTTGGGCAGGGGGAACACTGAAGCTTTCTTT. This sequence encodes CASSLGRGNTEAFF.

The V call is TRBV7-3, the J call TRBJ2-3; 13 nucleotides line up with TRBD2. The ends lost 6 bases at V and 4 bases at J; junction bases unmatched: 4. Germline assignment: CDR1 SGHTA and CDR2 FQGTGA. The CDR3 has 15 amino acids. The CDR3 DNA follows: TGTGCCAGCAGTCCCGGACTAGCGGGAGCAGATACGCAGTATTTT. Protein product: CASSPGLAGADTQYF. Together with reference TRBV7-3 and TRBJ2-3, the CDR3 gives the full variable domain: GAGVSQTPSNKVTEKGKYVELRCDPISGHTALYWYRQSLGQGPEFLIYFQGTGAADDSGLPNDRFFAVRPEGSVSTLKIQRTERGDSAVYLCASSPGLAGADTQYFGPGTRLTVL.

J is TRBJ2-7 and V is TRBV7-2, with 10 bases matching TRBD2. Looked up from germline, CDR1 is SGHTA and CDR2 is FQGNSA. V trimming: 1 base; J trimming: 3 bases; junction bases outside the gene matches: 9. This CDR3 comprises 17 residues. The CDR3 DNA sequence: TGTGCCAGCAGCTTAGGAGGCCAACTAGCGGGAAACTACGAGCAGTACTTC. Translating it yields CASSLGGQLAGNYEQYF.

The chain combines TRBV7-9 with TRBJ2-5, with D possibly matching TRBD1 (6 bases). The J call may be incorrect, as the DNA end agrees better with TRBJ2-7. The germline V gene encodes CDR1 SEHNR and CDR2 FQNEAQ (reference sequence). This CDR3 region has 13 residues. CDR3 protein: CASSPRGSYEQYF. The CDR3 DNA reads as TGTGCCAGCAGCCCGAGGGGGAGCTACGAGCAGTACTTC.

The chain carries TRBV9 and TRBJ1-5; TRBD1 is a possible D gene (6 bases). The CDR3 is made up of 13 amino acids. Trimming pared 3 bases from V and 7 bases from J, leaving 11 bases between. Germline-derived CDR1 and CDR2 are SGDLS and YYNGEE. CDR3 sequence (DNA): TGTGCCAGCAGCGAGGCAGGGGCCCAGCCCCAGCATTTT. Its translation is CASSEAGAQPQHF.

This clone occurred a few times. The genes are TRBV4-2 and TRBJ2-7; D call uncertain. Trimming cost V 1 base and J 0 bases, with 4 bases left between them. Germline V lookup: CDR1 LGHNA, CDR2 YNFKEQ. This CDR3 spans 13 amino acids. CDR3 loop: CASSQASSYEQYF. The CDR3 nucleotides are TGTGCCAGCAGCCAAGCCAGCTCCTACGAGCAGTACTTC.

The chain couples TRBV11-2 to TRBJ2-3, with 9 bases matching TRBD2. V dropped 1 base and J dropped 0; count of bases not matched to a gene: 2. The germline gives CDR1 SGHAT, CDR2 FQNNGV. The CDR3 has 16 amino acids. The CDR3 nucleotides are TGTGCCAGCAGCTTAGTGACTAGCGGAAGCACAGATACGCAGTATTTT. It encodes CASSLVTSGSTDTQYF.

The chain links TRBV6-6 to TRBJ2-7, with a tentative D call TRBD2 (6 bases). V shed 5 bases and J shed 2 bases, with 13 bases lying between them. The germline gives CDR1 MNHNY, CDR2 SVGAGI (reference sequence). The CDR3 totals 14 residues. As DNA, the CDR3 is TGTGCCAGCAGTACCCGACTAGATCCCTACGAGCAGTACTTC. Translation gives CASSTRLDPYEQYF.

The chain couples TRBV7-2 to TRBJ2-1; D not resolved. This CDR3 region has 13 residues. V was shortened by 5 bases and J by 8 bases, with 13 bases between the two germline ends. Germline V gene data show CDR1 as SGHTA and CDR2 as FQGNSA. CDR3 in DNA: TGTGCCAGCAGCCATCCCCCACTGGATGAGCAGTTCTTC. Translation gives CASSHPPLDEQFF.

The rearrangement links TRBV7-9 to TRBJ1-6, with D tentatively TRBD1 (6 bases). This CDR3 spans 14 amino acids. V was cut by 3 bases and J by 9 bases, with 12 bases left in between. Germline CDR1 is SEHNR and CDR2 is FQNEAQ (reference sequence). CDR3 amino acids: CASSFPGVVSPLHF. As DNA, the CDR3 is TGTGCCAGCAGCTTCCCAGGGGTGGTTTCACCCCTCCACTTT.

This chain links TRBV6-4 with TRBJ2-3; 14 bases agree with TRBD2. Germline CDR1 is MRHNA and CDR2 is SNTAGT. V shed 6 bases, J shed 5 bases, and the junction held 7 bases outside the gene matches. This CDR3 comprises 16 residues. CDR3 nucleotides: TGTGCCAGCAGCGGGACTAGCGGGGGAACACTAGATACGCAGTATTTT. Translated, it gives CASSGTSGGTLDTQYF.

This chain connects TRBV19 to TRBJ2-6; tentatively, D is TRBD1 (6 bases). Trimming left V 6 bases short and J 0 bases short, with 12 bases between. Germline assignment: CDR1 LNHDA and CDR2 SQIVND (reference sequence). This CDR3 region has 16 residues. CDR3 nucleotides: TGTGCCAGTAGGGACAGTAAATACTCTGGGGCCAACGTCCTGACTTTC. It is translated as CASRDSKYSGANVLTF.

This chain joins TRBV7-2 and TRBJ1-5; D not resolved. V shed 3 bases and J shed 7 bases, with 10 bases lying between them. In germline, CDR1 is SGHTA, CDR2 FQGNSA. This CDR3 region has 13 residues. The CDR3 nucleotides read TGTGCCAGCAGCTTCCGGGAGGGACAGCCCCAGCATTTT. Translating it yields CASSFREGQPQHF.

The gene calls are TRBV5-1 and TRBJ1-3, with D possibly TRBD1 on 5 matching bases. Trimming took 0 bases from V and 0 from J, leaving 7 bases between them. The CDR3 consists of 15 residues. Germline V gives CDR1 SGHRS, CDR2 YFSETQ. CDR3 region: CASSLEGDSGNTIYF. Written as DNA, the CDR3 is TGCGCCAGCAGCTTGGAAGGGGACTCTGGAAACACCATATATTTT.

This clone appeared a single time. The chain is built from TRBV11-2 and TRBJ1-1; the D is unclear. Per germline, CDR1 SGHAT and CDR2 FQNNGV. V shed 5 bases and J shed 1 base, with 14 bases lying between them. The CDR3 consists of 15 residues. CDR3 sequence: CASSHMLQRNTEAFF. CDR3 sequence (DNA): TGTGCCAGCAGCCACATGCTACAGAGGAACACTGAAGCTTTCTTT.

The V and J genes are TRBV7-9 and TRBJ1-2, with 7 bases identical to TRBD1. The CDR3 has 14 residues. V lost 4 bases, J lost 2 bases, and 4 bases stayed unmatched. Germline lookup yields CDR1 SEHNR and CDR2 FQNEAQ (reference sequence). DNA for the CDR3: TGTGCCAGCAGCTCGGACAGGACAAACTATGGCTACACCTTC. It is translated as CASSSDRTNYGYTF.

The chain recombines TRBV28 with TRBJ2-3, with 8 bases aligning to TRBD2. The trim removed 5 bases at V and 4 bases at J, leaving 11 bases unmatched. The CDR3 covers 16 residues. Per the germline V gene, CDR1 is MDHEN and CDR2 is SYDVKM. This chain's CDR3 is CASSLPSGSGSDTQYF. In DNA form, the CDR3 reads TGTGCCAGCAGTCTCCCGAGCGGGAGTGGTTCAGATACGCAGTATTTT.

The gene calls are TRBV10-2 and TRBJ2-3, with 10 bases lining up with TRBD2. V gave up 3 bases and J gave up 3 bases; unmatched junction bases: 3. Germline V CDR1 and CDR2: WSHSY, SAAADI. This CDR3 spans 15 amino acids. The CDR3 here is CASSEASGRTDTQYF. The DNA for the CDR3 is TGCGCCAGCAGTGAAGCTAGCGGGAGAACAGATACGCAGTATTTT.

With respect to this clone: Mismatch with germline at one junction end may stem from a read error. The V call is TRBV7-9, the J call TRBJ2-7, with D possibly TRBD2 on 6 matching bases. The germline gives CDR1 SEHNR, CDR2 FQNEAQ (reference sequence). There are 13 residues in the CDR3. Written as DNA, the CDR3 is TGTTCCAGCAGCTCGACTAGAACCTACGAGCAGTACTTC. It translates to CSSSSTRTYEQYF.

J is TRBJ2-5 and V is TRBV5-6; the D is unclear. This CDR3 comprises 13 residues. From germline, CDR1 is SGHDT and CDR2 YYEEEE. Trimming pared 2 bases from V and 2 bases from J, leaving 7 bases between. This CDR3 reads CASSFNEQETQYF. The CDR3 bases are TGTGCCAGCAGCTTTAATGAGCAAGAGACCCAGTACTTC. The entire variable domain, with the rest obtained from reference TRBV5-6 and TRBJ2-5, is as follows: DAGVTQSPTHLIKTRGQQVTLRCSPKSGHDTVSWYQQALGQGPQFIFQYYEEEERQRGNFPDRFSGHQFPNYSSELNVNALLLGDSALYLCASSFNEQETQYFGPGTRLLVL.

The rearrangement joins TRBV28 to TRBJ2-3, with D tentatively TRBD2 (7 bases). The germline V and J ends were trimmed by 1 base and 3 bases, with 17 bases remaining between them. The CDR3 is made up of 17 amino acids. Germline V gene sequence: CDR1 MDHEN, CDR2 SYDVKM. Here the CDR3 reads CASSLFSGGGRTDTQYF. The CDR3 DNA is TGTGCCAGCAGTTTATTTTCTGGGGGGGGGCGAACAGATACGCAGTATTTT.

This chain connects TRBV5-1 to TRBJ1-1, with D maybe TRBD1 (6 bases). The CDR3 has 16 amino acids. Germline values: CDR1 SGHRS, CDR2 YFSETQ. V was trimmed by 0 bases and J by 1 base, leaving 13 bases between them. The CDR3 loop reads CASSLDPTGGNTEAFF. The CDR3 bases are TGCGCCAGCAGCTTGGATCCGACAGGAGGGAACACTGAAGCTTTCTTT.

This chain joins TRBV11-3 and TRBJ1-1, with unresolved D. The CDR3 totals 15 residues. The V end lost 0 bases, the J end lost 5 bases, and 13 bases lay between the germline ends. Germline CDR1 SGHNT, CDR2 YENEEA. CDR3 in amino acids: CASSLDSTLRTEAFF. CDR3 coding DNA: TGTGCCAGCAGCTTAGATAGCACACTGAGGACTGAAGCTTTCTTT.

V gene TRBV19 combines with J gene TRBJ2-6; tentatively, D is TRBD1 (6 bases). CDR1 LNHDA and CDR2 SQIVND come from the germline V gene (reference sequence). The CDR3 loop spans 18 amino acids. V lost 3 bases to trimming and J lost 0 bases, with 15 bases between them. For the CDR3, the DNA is TGTGCCAGTAGTATGTATCCGGGACAAAGCTCTGGGGCCAACGTCCTGACTTTC. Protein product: CASSMYPGQSSGANVLTF. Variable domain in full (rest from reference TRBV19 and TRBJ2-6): DGGITQSPKYLFRKEGQNVTLSCEQNLNHDAMYWYRQDPGQGLRLIYYSQIVNDFQKGDIAEGYSVSREKKESFPLTVTSAQKNPTAFYLCASSMYPGQSSGANVLTFGAGSRLTVL.

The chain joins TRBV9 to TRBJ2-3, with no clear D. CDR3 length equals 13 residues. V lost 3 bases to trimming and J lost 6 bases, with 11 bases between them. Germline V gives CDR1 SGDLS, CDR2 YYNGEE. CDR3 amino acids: CASSAQRADTQYF. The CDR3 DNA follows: TGTGCCAGCAGCGCACAAAGAGCGGATACGCAGTATTTT.

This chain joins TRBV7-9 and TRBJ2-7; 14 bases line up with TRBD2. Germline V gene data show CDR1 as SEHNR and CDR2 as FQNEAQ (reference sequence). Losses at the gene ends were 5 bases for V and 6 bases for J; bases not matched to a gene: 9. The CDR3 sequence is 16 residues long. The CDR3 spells CASSPRLAGGSAEQYF. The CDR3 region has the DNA TGTGCCAGCAGCCCGAGACTAGCGGGAGGGTCGGCCGAGCAGTACTTC.

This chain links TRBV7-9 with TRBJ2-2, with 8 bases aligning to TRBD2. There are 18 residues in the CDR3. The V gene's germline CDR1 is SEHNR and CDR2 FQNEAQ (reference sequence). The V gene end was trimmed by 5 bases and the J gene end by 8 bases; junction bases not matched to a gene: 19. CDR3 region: CASSPRPGAGLVSGELFF. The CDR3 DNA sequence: TGTGCCAGCAGCCCCCGACCTGGGGCGGGACTAGTATCAGGGGAGCTGTTTTTT.

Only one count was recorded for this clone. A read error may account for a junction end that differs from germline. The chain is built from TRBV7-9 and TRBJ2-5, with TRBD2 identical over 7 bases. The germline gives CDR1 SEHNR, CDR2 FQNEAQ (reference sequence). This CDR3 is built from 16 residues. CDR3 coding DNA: TGTTCCAGCAGCCCCTGGGGGGGTAGGGCGCAAGAGACCCAGTACTTC. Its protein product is CSSSPWGGRAQETQYF.